This T cell receptor (beta chain) was retrieved from a study of shared clonotypes between healthy human individuals. Germline V lookup: CDR1 SQVTM, CDR2 ANQGSEA. V was pared by 3 bases and J by 8 bases, with 4 bases between. The CDR3 sequence is 9 residues long. Regarding this clone: The antigen remains undetermined. The sample has other DNA sequences that encode this CDR3 too.

Deep was the level used in running the assay. The data were produced by immunoSEQ multiplex PCR, yet TCRdb's version contains in-frame clones alone and is incomplete. The repertoire holds roughly 1,000,000 clones, 75% to 85% seen once, with roughly 0.65% in the top ten. Findings and limits, study-wide: Naive CD4 clonotype sharing across a handful of donors was approximately 5%. Only a few donors were included, so the genetic and exposure-history diversity represented was limited.

The source material was memory CD4+ T cells from PBMCs. The subset here: CD45RA-negative fraction. The genes are TRBV29-1 and TRBJ1-2, with D uncertain. The sequence came from a man between 18 and 35 years old in good health. Some clones in this sample may be carry-over from other donors' samples. The CDR3 nucleotides are TGCAGCGTTGATGGCGGCTACACCTTC. Its translation: CSVDGGYTF.